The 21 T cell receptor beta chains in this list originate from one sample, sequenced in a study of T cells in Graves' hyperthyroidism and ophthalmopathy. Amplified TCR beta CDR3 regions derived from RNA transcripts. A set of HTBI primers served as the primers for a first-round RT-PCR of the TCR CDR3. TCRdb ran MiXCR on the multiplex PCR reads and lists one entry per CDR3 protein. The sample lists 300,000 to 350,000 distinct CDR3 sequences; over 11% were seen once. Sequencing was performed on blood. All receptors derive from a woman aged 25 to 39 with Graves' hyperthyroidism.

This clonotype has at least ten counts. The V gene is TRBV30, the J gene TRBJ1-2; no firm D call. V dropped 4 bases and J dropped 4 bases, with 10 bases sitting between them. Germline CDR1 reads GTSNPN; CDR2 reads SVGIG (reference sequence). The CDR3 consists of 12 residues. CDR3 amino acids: CAWIAGIYGYTF. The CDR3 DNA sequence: TGTGCCTGGATCGCGGGAATCTATGGCTACACCTTC.

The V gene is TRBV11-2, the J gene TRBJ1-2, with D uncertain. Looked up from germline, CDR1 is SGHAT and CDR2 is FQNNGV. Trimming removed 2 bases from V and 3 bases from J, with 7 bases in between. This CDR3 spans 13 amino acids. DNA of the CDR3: TGTGCCAGCAGCTTATTGCGGGACTATGGCTACACCTTC. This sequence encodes CASSLLRDYGYTF.

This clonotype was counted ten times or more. DNA for the CDR3: TGTGCCAGCAGCCCCATTGACAGGGCCTACGAGCAGTACTTC. Translating it yields CASSPIDRAYEQYF. The chain links TRBV11-2 to TRBJ2-7; 7 positions agree with TRBD1. In germline, CDR1 is SGHAT, CDR2 FQNNGV. The trim removed 5 bases at V and 2 bases at J, leaving 6 bases unmatched. This CDR3 has 14 residues.

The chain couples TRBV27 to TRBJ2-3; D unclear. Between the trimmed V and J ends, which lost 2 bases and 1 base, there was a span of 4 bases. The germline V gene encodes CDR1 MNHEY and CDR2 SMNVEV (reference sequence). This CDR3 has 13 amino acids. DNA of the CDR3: TGTGCCAGCAGTTTAATGGGCACAGATACGCAGTATTTT. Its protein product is CASSLMGTDTQYF.

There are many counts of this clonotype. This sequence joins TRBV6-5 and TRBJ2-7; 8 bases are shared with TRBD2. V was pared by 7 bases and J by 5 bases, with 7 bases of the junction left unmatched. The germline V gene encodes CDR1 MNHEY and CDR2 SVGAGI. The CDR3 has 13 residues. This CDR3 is CASTPSGSNEQYF. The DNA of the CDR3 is TGTGCCAGCACGCCCAGCGGGAGTAACGAGCAGTACTTC.

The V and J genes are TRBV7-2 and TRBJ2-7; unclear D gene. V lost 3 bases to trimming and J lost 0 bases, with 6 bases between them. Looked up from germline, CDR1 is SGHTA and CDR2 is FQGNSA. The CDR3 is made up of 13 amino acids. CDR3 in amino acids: CASSLPTSYEQYF. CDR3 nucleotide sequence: TGTGCCAGCAGCTTGCCTACCTCCTACGAGCAGTACTTC. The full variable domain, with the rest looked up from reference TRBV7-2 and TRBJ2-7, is GAGVSQSPSNKVTEKGKDVELRCDPISGHTALYWYRQSLGQGLEFLIYFQGNSAPDKSGLPSDRFSAERTGGSVSTLTIQRTQQEDSAVYLCASSLPTSYEQYFGPGTRLTVT.

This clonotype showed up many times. In DNA form, the CDR3 reads TGTGCCAGCAGTGACAGGCTCCTACAAGGCTACACCTTC. It encodes CASSDRLLQGYTF. The chain uses TRBV2 and TRBJ1-2; D gene unclear. CDR3 length: 13 residues. With 3 bases removed from V and 8 bases from J, the gap between germline ends came to 13 bases. CDR1 is SNHLY and CDR2 is FYNNEI in the germline V gene.

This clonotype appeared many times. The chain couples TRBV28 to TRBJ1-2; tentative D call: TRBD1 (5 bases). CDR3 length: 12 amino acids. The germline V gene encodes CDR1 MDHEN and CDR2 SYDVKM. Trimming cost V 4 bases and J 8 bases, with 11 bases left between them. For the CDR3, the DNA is TGTGCCAGCAGTTGGGGAGGGGACGGCTACACCTTC. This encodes CASSWGGDGYTF.

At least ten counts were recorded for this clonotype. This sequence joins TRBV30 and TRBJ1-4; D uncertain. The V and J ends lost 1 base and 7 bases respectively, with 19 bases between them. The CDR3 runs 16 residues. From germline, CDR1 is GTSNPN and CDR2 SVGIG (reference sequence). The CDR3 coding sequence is TGTGCCTGGAGTGGGAGAGGACGGGAAGAGGGTGAAAAACTGTTTTTT. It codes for CAWSGRGREEGEKLFF.

The CDR3 sequence: CASSPPGASNQPQHF. DNA for the CDR3: TGTGCCAGCTCACCTCCAGGGGCGAGCAATCAGCCCCAGCATTTT. The chain carries TRBV18 and TRBJ1-5, with a possible D match to TRBD1 (6 bases). The V gene's germline CDR1 is KGHSH and CDR2 LQKENI. The CDR3 extends over 15 amino acids. Trimming cost V 3 bases and J 1 base, with 10 bases left between them.

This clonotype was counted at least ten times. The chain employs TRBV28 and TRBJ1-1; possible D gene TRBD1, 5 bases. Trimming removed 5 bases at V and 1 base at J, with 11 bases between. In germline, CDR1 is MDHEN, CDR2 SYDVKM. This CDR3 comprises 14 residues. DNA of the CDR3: TGTGCCAGCAGTCCGCGGGACGGGAACACTGAAGCTTTCTTT. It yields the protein CASSPRDGNTEAFF.

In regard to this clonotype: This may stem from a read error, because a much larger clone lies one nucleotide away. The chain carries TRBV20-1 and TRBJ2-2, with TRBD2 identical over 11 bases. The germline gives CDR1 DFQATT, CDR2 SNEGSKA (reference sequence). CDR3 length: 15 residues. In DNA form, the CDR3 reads TGCAGTGCTCCCGGGATAGCGGGAGGGACCGGGGAGCCGTTTTTT. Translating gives CSAPGIAGGTGEPFF.

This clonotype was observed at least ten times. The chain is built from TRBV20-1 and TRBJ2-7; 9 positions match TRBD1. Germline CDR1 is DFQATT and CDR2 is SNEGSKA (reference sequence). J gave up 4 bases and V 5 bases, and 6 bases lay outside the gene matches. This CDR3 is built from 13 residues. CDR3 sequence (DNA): TGCAGTGCTCCCGGGACAGGGATATACGAGCAGTACTTC. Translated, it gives CSAPGTGIYEQYF.

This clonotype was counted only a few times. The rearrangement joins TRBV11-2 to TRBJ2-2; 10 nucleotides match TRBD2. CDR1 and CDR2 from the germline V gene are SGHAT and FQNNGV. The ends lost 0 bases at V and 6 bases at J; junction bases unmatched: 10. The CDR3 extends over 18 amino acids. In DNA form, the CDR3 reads TGTGCCAGCAGCTTAGAGTTTCCGGCTAGCGGGAGCGCCGGGGAGCTGTTTTTT. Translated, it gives CASSLEFPASGSAGELFF. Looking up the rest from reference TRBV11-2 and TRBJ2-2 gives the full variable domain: EAGVAQSPRYKIIEKRQSVAFWCNPISGHATLYWYQQILGQGPKLLIQFQNNGVVDDSQLPKDRFSAERLKGVDSTLKIQPAKLEDSAVYLCASSLEFPASGSAGELFFGEGSRLTVL.

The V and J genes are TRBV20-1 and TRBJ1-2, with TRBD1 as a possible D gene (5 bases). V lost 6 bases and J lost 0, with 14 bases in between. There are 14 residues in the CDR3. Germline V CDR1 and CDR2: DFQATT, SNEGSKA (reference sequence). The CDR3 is CSAPWGGANYGYTF. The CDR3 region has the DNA TGCAGTGCCCCTTGGGGGGGAGCTAACTATGGCTACACCTTC.

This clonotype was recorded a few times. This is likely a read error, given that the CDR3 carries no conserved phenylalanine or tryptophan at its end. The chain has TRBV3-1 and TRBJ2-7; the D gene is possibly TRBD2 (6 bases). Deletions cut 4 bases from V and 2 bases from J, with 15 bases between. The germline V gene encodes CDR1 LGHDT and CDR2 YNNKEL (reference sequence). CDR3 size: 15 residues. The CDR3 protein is CASSRAGLGPYEQYL. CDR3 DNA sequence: TGTGCCAGCAGCCGGGCGGGACTGGGTCCCTACGAGCAGTACCTC.

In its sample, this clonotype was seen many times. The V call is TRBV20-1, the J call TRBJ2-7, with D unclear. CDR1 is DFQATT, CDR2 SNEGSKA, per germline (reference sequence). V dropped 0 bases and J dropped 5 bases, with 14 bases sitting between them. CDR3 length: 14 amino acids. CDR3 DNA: TGCAGTGCTAGAGATAGGATGGGTTACAACGAGCAGTACTTC. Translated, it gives CSARDRMGYNEQYF.

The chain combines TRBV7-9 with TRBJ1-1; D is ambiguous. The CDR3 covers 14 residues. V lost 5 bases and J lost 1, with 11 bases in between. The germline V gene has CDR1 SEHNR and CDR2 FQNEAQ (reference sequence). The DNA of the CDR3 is TGTGCCAGCAGCCCCAAGGGAGGGAACACTGAAGCTTTCTTT. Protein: CASSPKGGNTEAFF.

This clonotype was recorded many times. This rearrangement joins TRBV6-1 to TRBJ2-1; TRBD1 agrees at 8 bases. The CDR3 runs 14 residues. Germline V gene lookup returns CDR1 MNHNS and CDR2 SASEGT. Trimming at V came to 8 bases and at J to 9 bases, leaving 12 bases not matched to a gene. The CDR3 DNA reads TGTGCCAGCGGATCAGGGGGCCTGAATAGTGAGCAGTTCTTC. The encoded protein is CASGSGGLNSEQFF.

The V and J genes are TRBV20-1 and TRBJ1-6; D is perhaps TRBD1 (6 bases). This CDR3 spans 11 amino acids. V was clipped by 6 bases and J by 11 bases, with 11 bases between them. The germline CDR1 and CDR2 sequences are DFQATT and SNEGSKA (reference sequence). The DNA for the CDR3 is TGCAGTGCCGGGGGGCCAACACCCCTCCACTTT. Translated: CSAGGPTPLHF.

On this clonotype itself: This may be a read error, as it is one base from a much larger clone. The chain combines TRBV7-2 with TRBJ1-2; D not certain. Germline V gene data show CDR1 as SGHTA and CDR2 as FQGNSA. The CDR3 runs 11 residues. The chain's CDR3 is CAGSLSDGYTF. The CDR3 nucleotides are TGTGCCGGCAGCTTATCGGATGGCTACACCTTC.